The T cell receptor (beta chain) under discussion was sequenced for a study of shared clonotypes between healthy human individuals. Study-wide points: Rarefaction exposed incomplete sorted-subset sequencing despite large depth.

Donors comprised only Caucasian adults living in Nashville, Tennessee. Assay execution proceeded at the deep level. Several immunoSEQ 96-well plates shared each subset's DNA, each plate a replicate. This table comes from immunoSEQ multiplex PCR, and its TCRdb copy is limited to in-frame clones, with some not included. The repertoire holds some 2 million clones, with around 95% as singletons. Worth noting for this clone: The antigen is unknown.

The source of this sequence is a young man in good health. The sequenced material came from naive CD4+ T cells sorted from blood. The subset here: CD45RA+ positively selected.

This CDR3 reads CASSLELGPYF. The CDR3 region has the DNA TGTGCCAGCAGCTTAGAGTTAGGTCCGTACTTC. This chain links TRBV7-9 with TRBJ2-7; D not certain. There are 11 residues in the CDR3. V lost 1 base to trimming and J lost 12 bases, with 10 bases between them. The germline CDR1 and CDR2 sequences are SEHNR and FQNEAQ (reference sequence).